Below, 20 T cell receptor beta chains from the same sample are listed, as sequenced in a study of blood T cell repertoires in COVID-19. Repertoires were generated with immunoSEQ multiplex PCR, while TCRdb's copy carries only in-frame clones and drops some. The sample records a few hundred thousand clones, 90% being singletons. The specimen was peripheral blood. The receptor set was obtained from a middle-aged woman with COVID-19, enrolled during active disease.

This chain uses TRBV6-5 with TRBJ1-1; 11 bases agree with TRBD1. The V gene's germline CDR1 is MNHEY and CDR2 SVGAGI. The CDR3 covers 14 residues. J lost 5 bases, V lost 6 bases, and 5 bases had no gene match. CDR3 nucleotide sequence: TGTGCCAGCAGCCGGGACAGGGGGAAGACTGAAGCTTTCTTT. The encoded protein is CASSRDRGKTEAFF.

J is TRBJ2-5 and V is TRBV19; 9 bases agree with TRBD2. Germline V lookup: CDR1 LNHDA, CDR2 SQIVND (reference sequence). This CDR3 spans 15 amino acids. Germline trimming cut 1 base from V and 2 bases from J; bases unmatched to any gene: 2. CDR3 protein: CASSIGSGGQETQYF. The CDR3 nucleotides read TGTGCCAGTAGTATAGGTAGCGGGGGACAAGAGACCCAGTACTTC.

The genes are TRBV2 and TRBJ1-6; 7 bases match TRBD1. After removal of 5 bases from V and 10 bases from J, the junction contained 5 bases not matched to a gene. This CDR3 comprises 13 residues. Germline CDR1 and CDR2: SNHLY and FYNNEI. The chain's CDR3 is CASSLNRGSPLHF. The CDR3, as DNA: TGTGCCAGCAGTCTTAACAGGGGATCACCCCTCCACTTT.

The chain carries TRBV6-5 and TRBJ2-5; a possible D gene is TRBD1 (5 bases). Per germline, CDR1 MNHEY and CDR2 SVGAGI. Deletions cut 7 bases from V and 1 base from J, with 13 bases between. This CDR3 is 14 amino acids long. The CDR3 spells CASKGLGVQETQYF. In nucleotides, the CDR3 is TGTGCCAGCAAGGGGTTAGGGGTCCAAGAGACCCAGTACTTC.

The V gene is TRBV28, the J gene TRBJ1-5, with 9 bases fitting TRBD1. After removal of 5 bases from V and 4 bases from J, the junction contained 3 bases not matched to a gene. Germline-derived CDR1 and CDR2 are MDHEN and SYDVKM. This CDR3 spans 14 amino acids. The CDR3 loop reads CASSRTGDNQPQHF. The DNA of the CDR3 is TGTGCCAGCAGTCGGACAGGGGATAATCAGCCCCAGCATTTT.

The chain couples TRBV19 to TRBJ1-4; D might be TRBD1 (6 bases). Germline CDR1 reads LNHDA; CDR2 reads SQIVND (reference sequence). The CDR3 runs to 17 residues. V was pared by 5 bases and J by 0 bases, with 16 bases between. DNA for the CDR3: TGTGCCAGTAGTCGTCGACAGGCAGGCTCAACTAATGAAAAACTGTTTTTT. Its translation is CASSRRQAGSTNEKLFF.

CDR3 sequence reads: CASSSPRFQDTEAFF. The CDR3 DNA reads as TGTGCCAGCAGTTCGCCCCGCTTTCAGGACACTGAAGCTTTCTTT. This sequence joins TRBV28 and TRBJ1-1; D gene unclear. Germline lookup yields CDR1 MDHEN and CDR2 SYDVKM. The V end lost 4 bases, the J end lost 3 bases, and 15 bases lay between the germline ends. This CDR3 contains 15 residues. The full variable domain, in which reference TRBV28 and TRBJ1-1 provide the parts outside the CDR3, is DVKVTQSSRYLVKRTGEKVFLECVQDMDHENMFWYRQDPGLGLRLIYFSYDVKMKEKGDIPEGYSVSREKKERFSLILESASTNQTSMYLCASSSPRFQDTEAFFGQGTRLTVV.

The chain carries TRBV19 and TRBJ2-3; possible D gene TRBD2, 6 bases. The germline V gene has CDR1 LNHDA and CDR2 SQIVND (reference sequence). The CDR3 has 14 residues. V shed 0 bases and J shed 4 bases, with 8 bases lying between them. Here the CDR3 DNA reads TGTGCCAGTAGTATAGAAGGAGGGGCAGATACGCAGTATTTT. Its translation: CASSIEGGADTQYF.

This chain uses TRBV21-1 with TRBJ1-2. TRBV21-1 is marked as a pseudogene. CDR3 length equals 20 residues. This CDR3 reads CASSPRPLPRGLRGNYGYTF. The CDR3 nucleotides are TGTGCCAGCAGCCCCCGCCCACTACCTAGGGGACTAAGGGGTAACTATGGCTACACCTTC.

The chain couples TRBV2 to TRBJ1-3, with 7 bases matching TRBD1. Germline loops: CDR1 SNHLY, CDR2 FYNNEI. V lost 6 bases and J lost 3; bases outside the gene matches: 5. The CDR3 covers 14 residues. The DNA for the CDR3 is TGTGCCAGCAGCCGTGGGGACAGTGGAAACACCATATATTTT. Translating gives CASSRGDSGNTIYF.

V usage is TRBV28 and J usage is TRBJ1-1; 8 bases agree with TRBD1. This CDR3 is 15 amino acids long. The junction had 11 bases not matched to a gene; V was cut back by 1 base and J by 10 bases. The germline CDR1 and CDR2 sequences are MDHEN and SYDVKM. CDR3 residues: CASSLYGTGPSRAFF. The CDR3 DNA reads TGTGCCAGCAGTTTATATGGGACAGGCCCTTCGCGAGCTTTCTTT.

This chain joins TRBV3-1 (or the pseudogene TRBV3-2) and TRBJ2-2; weak D call: TRBD2 (5 bases). Germline CDR1 is LGHDT and CDR2 is YNNKEL (reference sequence). The CDR3 has 12 amino acids. Between the trimmed V and J ends, which lost 5 bases and 5 bases, there was a span of 6 bases. CDR3 sequence: CASSRRTGELFF. The CDR3 DNA is TGTGCCAGCAGCAGGAGGACCGGGGAGCTGTTTTTT.

The chain has TRBV28 and TRBJ2-2; D possibly corresponds to TRBD1 (6 bases). The CDR3 is 15 residues long. V was trimmed by 5 bases and J by 2 bases, leaving 12 bases between them. Germline V CDR1 and CDR2: MDHEN, SYDVKM. The DNA for the CDR3 is TGTGCCAGCAGTCCCCCGGGACAAAACACCGGGGAGCTGTTTTTT. It encodes CASSPPGQNTGELFF.

This chain connects TRBV7-3 to TRBJ2-5; 9 bases are a match to TRBD2. CDR1 SGHTA and CDR2 FQGTGA come from the germline V gene. Trimming cost V 4 bases and J 5 bases; bases outside gene matches: 8. The CDR3 contains 15 residues. The CDR3 loop reads CASSSLAGDLETQYF. The CDR3 DNA reads as TGTGCCAGCAGCTCCTTAGCGGGAGACCTGGAGACCCAGTACTTC.

The rearrangement links TRBV27 to TRBJ1-5; D is ambiguous. This CDR3 has 13 residues. V was clipped by 6 bases and J by 2 bases, with 8 bases between them. Germline CDR1 reads MNHEY; CDR2 reads SMNVEV (reference sequence). CDR3 nucleotides: TGTGCCAGCAGAAGAGGAGGCAATCAGCCCCAGCATTTT. Its protein is CASRRGGNQPQHF.

In DNA form, the CDR3 reads TGTGCCAGCACCCAAACCGGGACTAGCTCCTACGAGCAGTACTTC. It translates to CASTQTGTSSYEQYF. This chain joins TRBV7-2 and TRBJ2-7, with 8 bases lining up with TRBD2. Trimming at V came to 7 bases and at J to 0 bases, leaving 8 bases not matched to a gene. CDR3 length: 15 amino acids. Germline V gives CDR1 SGHTA, CDR2 FQGNSA.

This chain joins TRBV9 and TRBJ1-2, with 8 bases fitting TRBD1. Trimming took 4 bases from V and 4 from J; bases not matched to a gene: 15. Germline V CDR1 and CDR2: SGDLS, YYNGEE. This CDR3 contains 17 residues. The CDR3 reads CASSTGPGTGGFYGYTF. The CDR3 nucleotides are TGTGCCAGCAGCACGGGGCCGGGGACAGGAGGCTTCTATGGCTACACCTTC.

The gene calls are TRBV28 and TRBJ1-4; D unresolved. Trimming took 6 bases from V and 7 from J, leaving 18 bases between them. Germline CDR1 MDHEN, CDR2 SYDVKM. This CDR3 has 15 residues. The CDR3 bases are TGTGCCAGCAGCCGCCACCGACCGTCGGGTGAAAAACTGTTTTTT. This encodes CASSRHRPSGEKLFF.

V is TRBV24-1 and J is TRBJ2-3; weak D call: TRBD1 (6 bases). This CDR3 region has 19 residues. Germline lookup yields CDR1 KGHDR and CDR2 SFDVKD. The V end lost 5 bases, the J end lost 4 bases, and 27 bases lay between the germline ends. CDR3 amino acids: CATSGRGGRKGDPPDTQYF. In DNA form, the CDR3 reads TGTGCCACCAGTGGGAGAGGAGGAAGGAAGGGGGATCCCCCAGATACGCAGTATTTT.

The J gene is TRBJ2-5, the V gene TRBV19; 8 bases match TRBD1. CDR1 and CDR2 (germline): LNHDA, SQIVND (reference sequence). The J segment lost 2 bases and the V segment lost 3 bases, leaving 8 bases of the junction unmatched. This CDR3 has 16 amino acids. CDR3 amino acids: CASSILGTGDQETQYF. CDR3 nucleotide sequence: TGTGCCAGTAGTATTCTAGGGACAGGAGATCAAGAGACCCAGTACTTC.